The next 9 T cell receptor beta chains were all read from a single sample in a study of cytomegalovirus exposure and HLA in healthy donors. With 60 Vbeta and 13 Jbeta primers, the PCR was carried out. TCRdb's table, derived via immunoSEQ multiplex PCR, lists solely in-frame clones and lacks some. The top ten hold under 3% of the sample, which has about 250,000 clones, around 65% seen once. Sequenced sample: PBMCs. Receptor source: a female donor in good health and CMV-seronegative.

CDR3 DNA: TGTGCCAGCAGTGATTGGAGGGAGGTAGACGAGCAGTACTTC. Encoded protein: CASSDWREVDEQYF. The gene calls are TRBV6-1 and TRBJ2-7; D might be TRBD2 (6 bases). With 3 bases removed from V and 5 bases from J, the gap between germline ends came to 14 bases. The CDR3 is made up of 14 amino acids. Germline CDR1 MNHNS, CDR2 SASEGT.

V gene TRBV6-4 combines with J gene TRBJ1-5; no clear D gene. The ends were cut back, 8 bases at V and 7 bases at J, with 21 bases in the middle. CDR1 is MRHNA, CDR2 SNTAGT, per germline. There are 15 residues in the CDR3. The CDR3 spells CASLVSKAGCQPQHF. The DNA of the CDR3 is TGTGCCAGCTTGGTTTCCAAAGCGGGATGCCAGCCCCAGCATTTT.

The rearrangement links TRBV2 to TRBJ1-5, with D hard to call. V lost 8 bases to trimming and J lost 9 bases, with 20 bases between them. This CDR3 comprises 14 residues. Germline CDR1 reads SNHLY; CDR2 reads FYNNEI. In nucleotides, the CDR3 is TGTGCCAGCTCCCGGAACAGCTACAAGGTGCCCCAGCATTTT. As protein: CASSRNSYKVPQHF.

The chain combines TRBV19 with TRBJ2-1; TRBD2 matches at 7 bases. Germline-derived CDR1 and CDR2 are LNHDA and SQIVND (reference sequence). The CDR3 contains 15 residues. V lost 4 bases to trimming and J lost 5 bases; unmatched junction nucleotides: 8. In DNA, the CDR3 is TGTGCCAGTAGTAGTAGAGCTAGCGGAAACAATGAGCAGTTCTTC. Its translation: CASSSRASGNNEQFF.

The chain is built from TRBV9 and TRBJ2-1; 11 nucleotides agree with TRBD2. CDR1 is SGDLS and CDR2 is YYNGEE in the germline V gene. This CDR3 has 15 residues. J gave up 8 bases and V 4 bases, and 8 bases lay outside the gene matches. The CDR3 sequence is CASSPRLAGLHEQFF. CDR3 bases: TGTGCCAGCAGCCCCCGACTAGCGGGGCTGCATGAGCAGTTCTTC.

J is TRBJ2-7 and V is TRBV5-6; possible D gene TRBD2, 6 bases. V gave up 3 bases and J gave up 2 bases, with 15 bases separating them. The germline V gene encodes CDR1 SGHDT and CDR2 YYEEEE. The CDR3 spans 15 residues. CDR3 DNA: TGTGCCAGCAGCTACGGGAGCAACTCTGCCTACGAGCAGTACTTC. Translation gives CASSYGSNSAYEQYF.

The genes are TRBV14 and TRBJ2-7; 13 nucleotides agree with TRBD2. The CDR3 totals 16 residues. Germline loops: CDR1 SGHDN, CDR2 FVKESK. The trim removed 4 bases at V and 5 bases at J, leaving 8 bases unmatched. The DNA of the CDR3 is TGTGCCAGCAGCCCCCGCCCGGGACTAGCGGGGAACGAGCAGTACTTC. Residues: CASSPRPGLAGNEQYF.

This clone was seen a few times. V usage is TRBV5-1 and J usage is TRBJ2-7; D not certain. The V end was cut by 0 bases, the J end by 1 base, with 11 bases between. Germline CDR1 reads SGHRS; CDR2 reads YFSETQ. The CDR3 runs to 15 residues. DNA for the CDR3: TGCGCCAGCAGCTTGGAACCAGGTGGATCCTACGAGCAGTACTTC. Encoded protein: CASSLEPGGSYEQYF.

CDR3 coding DNA: TGTGCCAGCAGTTTATATAGCGGGGGGACAGATACGCAGTATTTT. Amino acids: CASSLYSGGTDTQYF. The chain links TRBV6-1 to TRBJ2-3; 10 bases are shared with TRBD2. This CDR3 has 15 residues. Germline-derived CDR1 and CDR2 are MNHNS and SASEGT. With 5 bases clipped from V and 3 bases from J, the junction kept 5 bases outside the gene matches.